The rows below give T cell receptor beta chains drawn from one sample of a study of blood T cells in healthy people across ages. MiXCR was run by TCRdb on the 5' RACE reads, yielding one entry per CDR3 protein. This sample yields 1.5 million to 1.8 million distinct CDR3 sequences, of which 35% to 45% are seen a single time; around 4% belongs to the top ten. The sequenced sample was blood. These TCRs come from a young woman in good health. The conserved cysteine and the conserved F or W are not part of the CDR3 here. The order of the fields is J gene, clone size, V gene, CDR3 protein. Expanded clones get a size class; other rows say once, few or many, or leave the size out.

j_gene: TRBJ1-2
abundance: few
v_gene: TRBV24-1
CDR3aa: ATSDTGHSGGYT

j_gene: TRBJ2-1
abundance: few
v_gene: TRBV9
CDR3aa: ASSAPSLHEQF

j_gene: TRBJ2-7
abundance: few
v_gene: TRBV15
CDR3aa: ATSRDRTSTYSYEQY

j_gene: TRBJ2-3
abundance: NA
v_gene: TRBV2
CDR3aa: TSSTASTDTQY

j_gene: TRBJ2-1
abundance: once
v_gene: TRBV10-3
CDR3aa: AISTTTSGSSHEQF

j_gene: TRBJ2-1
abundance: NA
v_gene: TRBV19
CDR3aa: ASSRSGRGNEQF

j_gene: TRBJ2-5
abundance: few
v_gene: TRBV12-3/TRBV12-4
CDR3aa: ASRIAGGTQY

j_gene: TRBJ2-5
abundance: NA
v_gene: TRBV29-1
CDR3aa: SVGPGLAGEETQY

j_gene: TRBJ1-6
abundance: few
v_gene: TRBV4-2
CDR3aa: ASSQNGTNSPLH

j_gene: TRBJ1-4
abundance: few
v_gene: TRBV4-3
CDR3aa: ASSQGVQNEKLF

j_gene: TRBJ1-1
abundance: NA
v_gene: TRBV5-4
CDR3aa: ASISRGHTEAF

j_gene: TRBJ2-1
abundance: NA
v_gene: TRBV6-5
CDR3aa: ASRETSYEQF

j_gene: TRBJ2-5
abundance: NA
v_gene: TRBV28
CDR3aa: ASSLEPSGIVWEETQY

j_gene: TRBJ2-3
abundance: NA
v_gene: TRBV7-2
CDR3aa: ASSATVSTDTQY

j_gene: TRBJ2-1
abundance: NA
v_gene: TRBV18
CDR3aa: ASSPEGFDDEQF

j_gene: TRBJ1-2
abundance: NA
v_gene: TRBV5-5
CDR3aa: ASSTDRASYGYT

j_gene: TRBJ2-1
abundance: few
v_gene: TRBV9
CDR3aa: ASSVLGVPNEQF

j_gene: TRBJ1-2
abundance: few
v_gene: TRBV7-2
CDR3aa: ASSPSWGAGGYT

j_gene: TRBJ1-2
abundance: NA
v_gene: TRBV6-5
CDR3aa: ASSYMGEGYT

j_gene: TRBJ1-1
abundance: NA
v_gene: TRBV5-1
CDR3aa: ASSSYDRMNTEAF

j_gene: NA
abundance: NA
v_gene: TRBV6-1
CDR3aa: ASRSVGLAAQTQY